What follows are 30 T cell receptor beta chains derived from one specimen sequenced in a study of tumor-infiltrating lymphocytes in primary liver carcinoma. Making TCR beta cDNA involved approximately 520 ng total RNA and a constant-region primer. Modified slightly, ARM-PCR produced TCR beta libraries over three nested multiplex PCR rounds. In the first two PCR rounds, TRBV1-TRBV30 forward primers were paired with a C-beta reverse primer, and each round lasted roughly 9 cycles. TCRdb fed the multiplex PCR reads into MiXCR, producing one record per CDR3 protein. The sample records approximately 190,000 distinct CDR3 sequences, approximately 86% being singletons. The tissue used was unsorted bulk material of roughly 17-34 mg. RNA and DNA were co-extracted from it with the AllPrep DNA/RNA mini kit. Input material: tumor tissue from primary liver carcinoma. The receptors originated from a man aged 35 to 55 with primary liver carcinoma and hepatitis B virus infection.

Turning to this clonotype: This is likely a read error, given that the CDR3 carries no conserved phenylalanine or tryptophan at its end. The chain links TRBV6-2 or TRBV6-3 to TRBJ1-6; 7 bases line up with TRBD1. The CDR3 loop spans 15 amino acids. Per germline, CDR1 MNHEY and CDR2 SVGEGT. For the CDR3, the DNA is TGTGCAAGCAGTTACCTCGGGACAGTTGTCTCACCCCTCCACTGT. Encoded protein: CASSYLGTVVSPLHC.

As concerns this clonotype: Germline and junction disagree at one end, which may indicate a read error. The chain has TRBV11-3 and TRBJ2-1, with unresolved D. The CDR3 runs to 13 residues. The germline V gene encodes CDR1 SGHNT and CDR2 YENEEA. The CDR3: CPSSLDNGNEEFF. In DNA form, the CDR3 reads TGTCCCAGCAGCTTAGATAACGGTAATGAGGAGTTCTTC.

In regard to this clonotype: The junction differs from germline at one of its ends, possibly a read error. The chain uses TRBV13 and TRBJ1-5; unclear D gene. Germline V gene sequence: CDR1 PRHDT, CDR2 FYEKMQ (reference sequence). This CDR3 has 14 amino acids. CDR3 sequence reads: CASSLGGRNQSQHF. The CDR3, as DNA: TGTGCCAGCAGCTTAGGCGGTAGGAATCAGTCCCAGCATTTT.

As regards this clonotype: A read error may explain this, as a much larger clone is one base away. J is TRBJ2-2 and V is TRBV28; possible D gene TRBD2, 6 bases. The CDR3 is made up of 15 amino acids. Per the germline V gene, CDR1 is MDHEN and CDR2 is SYDVKM. V gave up 7 bases and J gave up 1 base, with 13 bases separating them. The CDR3: CASNDAGLNTGELFF. CDR3 in DNA: TGTGCCAGCAACGATGCGGGACTGAACACCGGGGAGCTGTTTTTT.

This clonotype was counted once. Just one base apart from a much larger clone, this may be a read error. V is TRBV24-1 and J is TRBJ2-1; 7 bases fit TRBD2. Germline lookup yields CDR1 KGHDR and CDR2 SFDVKD. There are 15 residues in the CDR3. The CDR3 bases are TGTGCCACCAGTGATTCTCTAGCGGCCTACTATGAGCAGTTCTTC. Its protein product is CATSDSLAAYYEQFF.

With respect to this clonotype: The final CDR3 position lacks the conserved phenylalanine or tryptophan, pointing to a likely read error. No DNA is shown, since the ends of the CDR3 on it are uncertain; the CDR3 is the one TCRdb lists. V usage is TRBV7-9 and J usage is TRBJ2-1; the table's D call TRBD2 went unverified against the DNA. Termini included, the CDR3 measures 14 amino acids. The germline gives CDR1 SEHNR, CDR2 FQNEAQ (reference sequence). This chain's CDR3 is CASRGKTSMNERFC.

Concerning this clonotype itself: Just one base apart from a much larger clone, this may be a read error. The chain couples TRBV28 to TRBJ1-5; D uncertain. CDR3 size: 14 residues. The V and J ends lost 7 bases and 2 bases respectively, with 12 bases between them. CDR1 and CDR2 from the germline V gene are MDHEN and SYDVKM. The CDR3 loop reads CASNKWNGNQPQHF. DNA of the CDR3: TGTGCCAGCAATAAGTGGAATGGCAATCAGCCCCAGCATTTT.

Worth noting for this clonotype: As the CDR3 is not closed by the conserved phenylalanine or tryptophan, this likely results from a read error. It is unclear where the CDR3 begins or ends on the DNA, so no DNA is shown, and the CDR3 is as TCRdb lists it. The chain employs TRBV11-3 and TRBJ2-1. Germline CDR1 SGHNT, CDR2 YENEEA. The CDR3 numbers 14 amino acids, ends counted. CDR3 in amino acids: CASSLAVSNNEQLL.

The J gene is TRBJ2-1, the V gene TRBV7-2; 15 bases are shared with TRBD2. J lost 7 bases, V lost 6 bases, and 4 bases had no gene match. The CDR3 consists of 15 residues. Germline loops: CDR1 SGHTA, CDR2 FQGNSA. The DNA of the CDR3 is TGTGCCAGCAGGCAGGGACTAGCGGGAGGTAATGAGCAGTTCTTC. Its translation is CASRQGLAGGNEQFF.

Remarks on this clonotype: At one boundary the junction diverges from the germline segment, which might be a read error. This chain connects TRBV12-3 or TRBV12-4 to TRBJ2-7, with D perhaps TRBD2 (5 bases). CDR3 size: 12 residues. The DNA of the CDR3 is TGTGTCAGCAGTGAGGGCGTTTACGAGCAGTACTTC. Translation: CVSSEGVYEQYF.

Remarks on this clonotype: At one end, the junction sequence differs from germline, possibly due to a read error. The V and J genes are TRBV11-1 and TRBJ2-7; D possibly corresponds to TRBD1 (6 bases). The germline gives CDR1 SGHAT, CDR2 FQDESV (reference sequence). The CDR3 is 15 residues long. CDR3 coding DNA: TGTGCCAACAGCTCATCCCGGGACACTTCCTACGAGCAGTACTTC. It translates to CANSSSRDTSYEQYF.

The chain uses TRBV6-5 and TRBJ2-5; D may correspond to TRBD1 or TRBD2 (5 bases each). Germline V CDR1 and CDR2: MNHEY, SVGAGI. This CDR3 comprises 14 residues. Trimming took off 6 bases at V and 3 bases at J, with 14 bases between the two ends. The CDR3 region is CASSQQDWEETQYF. In DNA form, the CDR3 reads TGTGCCAGCAGCCAACAGGACTGGGAAGAGACCCAGTACTTC.

Points on this clonotype: No conserved phenylalanine or tryptophan is present at the end of the CDR3, so a read error is the likely explanation. Because the CDR3's place on the DNA is in doubt, the DNA is left out and the CDR3 is given as listed by TCRdb. The V call is TRBV12-3 or TRBV12-4, the J call TRBJ2-5. The CDR3 numbers 13 amino acids, ends counted. CDR3 sequence: CASSLSGVETQYY.

V gene TRBV29-1 combines with J gene TRBJ2-2; TRBD2 is a possible D gene (5 bases). The germline gives CDR1 SQVTM, CDR2 ANQGSEA. V lost 8 bases and J 8 bases, leaving 12 bases between the germline ends. This CDR3 has 11 residues. CDR3 coding DNA: TGCAGCATTGGACTCACTGGGGAGCTGTTTTTT. It is translated as CSIGLTGELFF.

This clonotype was detected only a few times. V gene TRBV20-1 combines with J gene TRBJ2-1, with D hard to call. CDR3 length: 9 amino acids. CDR1 DFQATT and CDR2 SNEGSKA come from the germline V gene (reference sequence). The V end was cut by 6 bases, the J end by 3 bases, with 0 bases between. CDR3 sequence (DNA): TGCAGTGCCTACAATGAGCAGTTCTTC. Translation: CSAYNEQFF.

Turning to this clonotype: Because it lacks the conserved phenylalanine or tryptophan at the end, this CDR3 is likely a read error. The V call is TRBV4-1, the J call TRBJ2-4, with unresolved D. Looked up from germline, CDR1 is MGHRA and CDR2 is YSYEKL. The CDR3 sequence is 17 residues long. The CDR3, as DNA: TGTGCCAGCAACCAACCGAGTTCTCTCATAGCCAAAAACATTCAGTACTTA. Amino acid sequence: CASNQPSSLIAKNIQYL.

This clonotype appeared a few times. J is TRBJ1-2 and V is TRBV4-2, with D perhaps TRBD1 (6 bases). Germline-derived CDR1 and CDR2 are LGHNA and YNFKEQ. The CDR3 loop spans 13 amino acids. The CDR3 nucleotides read TGTGTCAGTAGCCAAGATACAGGGTCTGGCTACACCTTC. This codes for CVSSQDTGSGYTF.

V and J are TRBV5-4 and TRBJ1-2; weak D call: TRBD1 (5 bases). Germline V gene lookup returns CDR1 SGHNT and CDR2 YYREEE (reference sequence). Trimming removed 0 bases at V and 11 bases at J, with 32 bases between. CDR3 size: 19 residues. The CDR3 DNA reads as TGTGCCAGCAGCTTGGGTCTCGGTGGGGGACCCCTGGGCGGGCAGGGTTACACCTTC. This gives the protein CASSLGLGGGPLGGQGYTF.

Turning to this clonotype: Because the CDR3 is missing its conserved closing phenylalanine or tryptophan, this is likely a read error. The chain recombines TRBV11-2 with TRBJ2-3; TRBD2 agrees at 11 bases. The CDR3 runs to 18 residues. CDR1 is SGHAT and CDR2 is FQNNGV in the germline V gene. The CDR3 sequence is CASSVNLLAGGDADMQYS. CDR3 coding DNA: TGTGCCAGCAGCGTAAATCTCCTAGCGGGAGGCGATGCGGATATGCAGTATTCT.

Turning to this clonotype: Its ends do not fully match the called genes, so a read error is possible. The rearrangement links TRBV29-1 to TRBJ1-5, with D perhaps matching TRBD1 (6 bases). The CDR3 contains 13 residues. Germline loops: CDR1 SQVTM, CDR2 ANQGSEA. This CDR3 is CNFLGQINQTQHF. The CDR3 coding sequence is TGCAACTTTCTCGGACAGATCAATCAGACCCAGCATTTT. The whole variable domain, remainder taken from reference TRBV29-1 and TRBJ1-5, is SAVISQKPSRDICQRGTSLTIQCQVDSQVTMMFWYRQQPGQSLTLIATANQGSEATYESGFVIDKFPISRPNLTFSTLTVSNMSPEDSSIYLCNFLGQINQTQHFGDGTRLSIL.

This clonotype has ten or more counts. The junction shows a germline mismatch at one end, possibly a read error. The rearrangement uses TRBV6-1 and TRBJ2-1; 10 bases match TRBD2. This CDR3 is 15 amino acids long. Germline CDR1 reads MNHNS; CDR2 reads SASEGT. In DNA, the CDR3 is TGTGCCAGCAGAGAAGCGGGAGGGATCTACAATGAGCAGTTCTTC. Translated, it gives CASREAGGIYNEQFF.

Comments on this clonotype: A much bigger clone sits one base away, suggesting this may be a read error. The V call is TRBV5-1, the J call TRBJ2-2; the match to TRBD2 covers 7 bases. This CDR3 has 16 amino acids. Germline V gene sequence: CDR1 SGHRS, CDR2 YFSETQ. The CDR3 region is CANSLEAGVNAGELFF. The CDR3 DNA is TGCGCCAACAGCTTGGAGGCGGGAGTTAACGCCGGGGAGCTGTTTTTT.

Note on this clonotype: One junction end disagrees with the germline gene, perhaps due to a read error. The rearrangement links TRBV10-2 to TRBJ2-7; TRBD1 aligns across 9 bases. CDR1 is WSHSY and CDR2 is SAAADI in the germline V gene. The CDR3 loop spans 14 amino acids. DNA for the CDR3: TGTGCCACACACACGACAGGGGGTACCTACAAGCAGTACTTC. This codes for CATHTTGGTYKQYF.

The chain uses TRBV11-3 and TRBJ2-2, with 7 bases fitting TRBD1. Per the germline V gene, CDR1 is SGHNT and CDR2 is YENEEA. CDR3 length: 15 amino acids. The CDR3 region is CVNSTRTGNTGELFF. The CDR3, as DNA: TGTGTCAACAGCACCCGGACAGGGAACACCGGGGAGCTGTTTTTT.

This chain joins TRBV10-3 and TRBJ2-3; no firm D call. Trimming pared 3 bases from V and 4 bases from J, leaving 14 bases between. Germline CDR1 ENHRY, CDR2 SYGVKD. The CDR3 length is 15 residues. CDR3 in amino acids: CAISDREGIADTQYF. The CDR3, as DNA: TGTGCCATCAGTGATAGGGAAGGGATCGCAGATACGCAGTATTTT.

In the case of this clonotype: One end of the junction fails to match germline, which may point to a read error. The chain has TRBV5-5 and TRBJ2-5; D is uncertain. The CDR3 has 14 residues. From germline, CDR1 is SGHKS and CDR2 YYEKEE (reference sequence). The CDR3, as DNA: TGTGTCAGCAGCCCCAGCTGGAGACCGGAGACCCAGTACTTC. This codes for CVSSPSWRPETQYF.

Concerning this clonotype itself: One end of the junction varies from germline; a read error may be responsible. The chain couples TRBV6-1 to TRBJ1-2, with TRBD1 matching 7 bases. The CDR3 runs to 15 residues. Germline V gene lookup returns CDR1 MNHNS and CDR2 SASEGT. The CDR3 loop reads CASNPSTGSHLLETF. DNA of the CDR3: TGTGCCAGCAATCCCTCGACAGGGTCTCATCTCCTAGAGACGTTC.

The V gene is TRBV9, the J gene TRBJ2-1; 7 nucleotides align to TRBD2. This CDR3 has 15 residues. CDR1 is SGDLS, CDR2 YYNGEE, per germline. The V gene end was trimmed by 4 bases and the J gene end by 3 bases; junction bases not matched to a gene: 7. The CDR3 here is CASSLSGTHYNEQFF. The DNA of the CDR3 is TGTGCCAGCAGCCTGAGCGGGACTCACTACAATGAGCAGTTCTTC.

On this clonotype itself: This likely comes from a read error, as the CDR3 has no conserved phenylalanine or tryptophan at its end. The DNA is omitted, as the CDR3 cannot be located on it reliably, and the CDR3 follows TCRdb's listing. The chain employs TRBV6-1 and TRBJ2-3. Germline CDR1 is MNHNS and CDR2 is SASEGT. Including both end residues, the CDR3 is 13 amino acids long. CDR3: CASSETFSDTQYL.

The chain employs TRBV5-1 and TRBJ1-1, with 8 bases lining up with TRBD1. V was pared by 4 bases and J by 4 bases, with 15 bases of the junction left unmatched. Germline-derived CDR1 and CDR2 are SGHRS and YFSETQ. The length of the CDR3 is 17 residues. Here the CDR3 reads CASSHRGTGTLITEAFF. CDR3 nucleotides: TGCGCCAGCAGCCATCGGGGGACAGGAACACTGATCACTGAAGCTTTCTTT.